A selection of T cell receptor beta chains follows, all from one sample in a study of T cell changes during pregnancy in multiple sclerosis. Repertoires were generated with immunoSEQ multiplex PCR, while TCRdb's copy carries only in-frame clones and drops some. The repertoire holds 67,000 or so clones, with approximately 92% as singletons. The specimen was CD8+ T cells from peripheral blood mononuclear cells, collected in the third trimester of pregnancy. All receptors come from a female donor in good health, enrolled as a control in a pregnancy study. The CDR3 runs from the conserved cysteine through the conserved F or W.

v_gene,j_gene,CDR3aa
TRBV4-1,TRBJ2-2,CASSLLARGADTGELFF
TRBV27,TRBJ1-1,CASSFAGERNTEAFF
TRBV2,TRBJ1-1,CAKGRWTGTNTEAFF
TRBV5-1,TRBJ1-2,CASSLEGQGGNYGYTF
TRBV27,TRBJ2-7,CASSLQGPTYEQYF
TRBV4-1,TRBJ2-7,CASSQETGTRWYEQYF
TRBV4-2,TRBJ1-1,CASSQALGREAFF
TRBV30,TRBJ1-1,CAWSVSSNTEAFF
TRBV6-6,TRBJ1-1,CASTRGHTEAFF
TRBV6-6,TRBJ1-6,CASSPGGDSPLHF
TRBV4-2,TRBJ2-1,CASSQDGSEQFF
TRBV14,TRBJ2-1,CASSQSSGGDEQFF
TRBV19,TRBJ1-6,CASSGGQAIPLHF
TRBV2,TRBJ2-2,CASSELLAGAMNTTGELFF
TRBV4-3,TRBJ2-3,CASSQVRLALYGDTQYF
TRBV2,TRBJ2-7,CASRYTGEGYEQYF
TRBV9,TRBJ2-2,CASSVIAGDGTGELFF
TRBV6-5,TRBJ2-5,CASSYGGAETQYF
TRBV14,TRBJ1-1,CASSQEGLGAFF
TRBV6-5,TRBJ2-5,CASSYSGLAETQYF
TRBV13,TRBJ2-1,CASSLEEGAWNEQFF
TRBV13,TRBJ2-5,CASSRFQLAGGGVRETQYF
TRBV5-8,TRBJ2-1,CASSPDSGRNEQFF
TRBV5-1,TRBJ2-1,CASRDGTSGGRDNEQFF
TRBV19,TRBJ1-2,CASRFGVRGHNYGYTF
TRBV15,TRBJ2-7,CATEQDRNYEQYF
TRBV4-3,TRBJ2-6,CASSQAGTNSGANVLTF
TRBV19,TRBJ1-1,CASIPRGNTEAFF
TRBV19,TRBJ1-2,CASSIVATNYGYTF
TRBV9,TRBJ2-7,CASSYGVQGAEQYF
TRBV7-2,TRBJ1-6,CASSLGSWESPLHF
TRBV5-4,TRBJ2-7,CASSPGSPDHEQYF
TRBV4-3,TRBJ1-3,CASSQGPTGASSGNTIYF
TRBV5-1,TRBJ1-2,CASSHLGGAGGYTF
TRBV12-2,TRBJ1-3,CASRLAAWGVLSGNTIYF
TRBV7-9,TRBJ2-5,CASTPAGKETQYF
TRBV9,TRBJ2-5,CASSPGEREETQYF
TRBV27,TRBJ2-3,CASSLFSGGDTQYF
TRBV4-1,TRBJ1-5,CASSQGGQGLQPQHF
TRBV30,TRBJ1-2,CAQGGTGIGYTF
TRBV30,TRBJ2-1,CAWARHPTGDGHNEQFF
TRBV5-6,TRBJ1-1,CASTPWDNLLNTEAFF
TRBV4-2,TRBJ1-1,CASSPRTGQNTEAFF
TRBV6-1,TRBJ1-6,CASSEHADSSSYNSPLHF
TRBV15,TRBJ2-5,CAADPGGGTLETQYF
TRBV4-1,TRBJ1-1,CASSQEPGMNTEAFF
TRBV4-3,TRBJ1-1,CASSPYVNTEAFF
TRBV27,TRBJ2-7,CASSLGTSPYEQYF
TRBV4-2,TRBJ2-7,CASSPTLAGTDNYEQYF
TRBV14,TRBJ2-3,CASSPTSTGTFLDTQYF
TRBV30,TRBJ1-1,CAWSVGGGSEAFF
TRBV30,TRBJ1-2,CAWSVQNYGYTF
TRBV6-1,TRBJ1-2,CASSDGTGYGYTF
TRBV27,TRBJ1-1,CASSLNFPGTEAFF
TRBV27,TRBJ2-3,CASSSLAGGSTDTQYF